This TCR beta chain was captured by sequencing in a study of shared clonotypes between healthy human individuals. After removal of 6 bases from V and 7 bases from J, the junction contained 5 bases not matched to a gene. The CDR3 loop spans 14 amino acids. CDR1 is MDHEN, CDR2 SYDVKM, per germline. A split of CD4+ cells into CD45RA+ naive and CD45RA-negative memory subsets was performed. Genomic DNA of every subset was divided equally among multiple immunoSEQ plates. The table came from immunoSEQ multiplex PCR; TCRdb's copy has only in-frame clones and leaves some out. The table lists 2 million to 2.5 million clones, 85% to 95% of them singletons.

V is TRBV28 and J is TRBJ1-4, with 10 bases lining up with TRBD1. The sample consisted of naive CD4+ T cells sorted from blood. Specified subset: CD45RA+ positively selected. The receptor's source is a man in his late teens or twenties in good health. The CDR3 nucleotides read TGTGCCAGCAGAACCGGGACAGGGGTTGAAAAACTGTTTTTT. It is translated as CASRTGTGVEKLFF.